This T cell receptor (beta chain) was captured in a study of blood T cell repertoires in COVID-19 (dated by TCRdb to about 2020). Turning to the overall study: The collaborator samples originated in the United States, Italy and Spain and spanned the acute and convalescent phases of COVID-19. A de-identified subject ID, COVID-19 status, age in years and sex were almost always included in the sample metadata. Where available, HLA class I and class II types were taken from metadata supplied by the sample provider and were not determined by assay-based typing. The repertoires were released in a freely available public database meant as a resource for research on the immune response to SARS-CoV-2. The samples were drawn from the first 160 participants of the ongoing ImmuneRACE study and from over a thousand subjects provided by 6 global collaborators. The material from the prospective study consisted of cDNA or gDNA derived from T cells, B-cell-depleted T cells, or PBMCs. The dataset comprised deeply sampled blood TCRbeta repertoires from subjects exposed to, actively infected with, or recovered from COVID-19.

Results and caveats for the whole study, not just this receptor: The quantity of clinical and demographic metadata differed by source and by participant and was supplied without curation.

Collaborating institutions collected whole blood in K2EDTA tubes following their own protocols. Collaborator samples were shipped for TCRbeta analysis as frozen whole blood, isolated PBMCs, or DNA extracted from either sample type. TCRbeta CDR3 regions were amplified from genomic DNA by means of the immunoSEQ Assay, a bias-controlled multiplex PCR. Concerning the study's data processing: Within the assay, amplification of reference gene primers was used to estimate how many nucleated cells each sample contained. To quantify the absolute abundance of each unique TCRbeta CDR3 rearrangement, sequence reads were collapsed and filtered. For each sample, productive Simpson clonality was calculated by taking the square root of Simpson's diversity index across productive rearrangements. As stored in TCRdb, this immuneACCESS dataset retains in-frame rearrangements with V and J assigned. A fraction of the clones does not appear; measured against another copy, unresolved V genes explain less than half of the discrepancy, and the remainder lacks a known reason. The D gene and trimming were derived from the DNA, and the V and J assignments and clone size from that table. The sample table records 50,000 to 60,000 clones; around 80% of these occur just once. About a sixth of the sample belongs to the ten largest clones.

This clone was found a few times. Its target antigen remains unknown. Nothing much larger sits one base from this clone, and base qualities are not available. There are 15 amino acids in the CDR3, from cysteine to phenylalanine inclusive. Just CDR3 DNA is preserved here, 45 bases in frame from base 1. The V end gives up 6 bases and the J end 4 bases, leaving 7 bases in the junction not matched to a gene. The germline V gene gives CDR1 as SGHTS and CDR2 as YDEGEE. The sample was peripheral blood. This TCR derives from a middle-aged man with acute or convalescent COVID-19. Recombination linked TRBV5-8 to TRBJ2-6, and TRBD1 aligns with 7 junction nucleotides. The CDR3 sequence is CASTRTGSGANVLTF. The DNA reads TGTGCCAGCACCAGGACAGGATCCGGGGCCAACGTCCTGACTTTC.